This T cell receptor beta chain was sequenced for a study of STAT5B mutations in CD4+ large granular lymphocyte leukemia. In its sample, this clone ranks as medium-sized. TCRdb's copy holds only in-frame clones and misses some; the assay was immunoSEQ multiplex PCR. The sample consists of 20,000 to 25,000 clones, approximately 75% of them appearing once. This clonotype was sampled from a human donor in good health. The sequencing sample was made of CD4+ T cells from blood buffy coats.

CDR3 sequence (DNA): TGTGCCAGCAGCCAAGACAGGGCGGGAGAGACCCAGTACTTC. This encodes CASSQDRAGETQYF. The chain employs TRBV11-3 and TRBJ2-5, with 7 bases that match TRBD1. Germline CDR1 is SGHNT and CDR2 is YENEEA. The length of the CDR3 is 14 residues. Trimming removed 5 bases from V and 4 bases from J; junction bases left unmatched: 7.